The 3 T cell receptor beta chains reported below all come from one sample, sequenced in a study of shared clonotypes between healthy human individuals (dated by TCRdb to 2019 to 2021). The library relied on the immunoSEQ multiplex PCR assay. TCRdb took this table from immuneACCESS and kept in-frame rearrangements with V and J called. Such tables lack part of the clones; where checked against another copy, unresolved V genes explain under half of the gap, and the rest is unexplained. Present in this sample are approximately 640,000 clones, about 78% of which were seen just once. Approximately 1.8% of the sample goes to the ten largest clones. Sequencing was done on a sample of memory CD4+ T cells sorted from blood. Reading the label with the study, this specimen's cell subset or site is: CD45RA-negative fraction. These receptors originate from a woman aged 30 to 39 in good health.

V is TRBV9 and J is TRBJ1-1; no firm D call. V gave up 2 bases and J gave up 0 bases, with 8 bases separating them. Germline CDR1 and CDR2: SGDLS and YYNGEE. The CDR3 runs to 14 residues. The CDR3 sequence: CASSVRRVNTEAFF. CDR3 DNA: TGTGCCAGCAGCGTCCGGAGGGTGAACACTGAAGCTTTCTTT.

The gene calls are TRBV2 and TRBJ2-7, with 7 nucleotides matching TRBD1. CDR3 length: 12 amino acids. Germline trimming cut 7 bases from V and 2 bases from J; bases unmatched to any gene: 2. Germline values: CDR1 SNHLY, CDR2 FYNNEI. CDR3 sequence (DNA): TGTGCCAGCAAGGGGACAGCCTACGAGCAGTACTTC. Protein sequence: CASKGTAYEQYF.

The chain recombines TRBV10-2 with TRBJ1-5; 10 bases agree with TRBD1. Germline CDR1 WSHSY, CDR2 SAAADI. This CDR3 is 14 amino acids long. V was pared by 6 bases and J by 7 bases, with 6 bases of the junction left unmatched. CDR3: CASSPGQGYQPQHF. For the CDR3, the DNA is TGCGCCAGCAGCCCGGGACAGGGGTACCAGCCCCAGCATTTT.